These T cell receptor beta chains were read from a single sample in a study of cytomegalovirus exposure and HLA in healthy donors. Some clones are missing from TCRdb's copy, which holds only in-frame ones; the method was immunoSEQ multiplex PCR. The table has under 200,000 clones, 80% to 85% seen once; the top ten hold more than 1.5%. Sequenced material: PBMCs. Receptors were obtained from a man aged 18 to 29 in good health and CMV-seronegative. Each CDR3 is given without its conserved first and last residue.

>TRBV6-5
ASSYSGQGNQPQH
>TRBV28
ASSLEGDRGYEQY
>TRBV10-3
AISESERGQETQY
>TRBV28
ASSPKPGRTEAF
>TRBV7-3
ASSLDGGSEQF
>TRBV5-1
ASSPDRPRDGYT
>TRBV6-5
ASSYSGGGGEQF
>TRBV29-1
SVDPSGDTQY
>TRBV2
ASSPGLAGAQETQY
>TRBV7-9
ASSLAGRILYNEQF
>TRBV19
ASSKRTGGDAGYT
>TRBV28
ASSLLLYYGYT
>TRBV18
ASSPLGAGTTDTQY
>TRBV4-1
ASSPRHEVYNEQF
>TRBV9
ASSVGVSGRGETQY
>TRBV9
ASSVAHTGFGNNEQF
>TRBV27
ASNVAGHVNEQF
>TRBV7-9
SSSSLGGNTEAF
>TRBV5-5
ASSWRDRDVWSYNEQF
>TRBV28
ASSAGLAQPETQY
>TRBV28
ASSLGGEAGAHNEQF
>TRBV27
ASSPPGYEQY
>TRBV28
ASSAGLAGGTDTQY
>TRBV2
ASRRTSGTDTQY
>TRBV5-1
ASSLSGVNEKLF
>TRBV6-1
ASSLHGSEVYGYT
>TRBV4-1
ASSQDRQPNSPLH
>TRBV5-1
ASSLGGSSSYNEQF
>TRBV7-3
ASSSPGIYNEQF
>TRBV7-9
ASSSRQGAVGEQY
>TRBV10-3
AISPSPGQGSHGYT
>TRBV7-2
ASSLEQGWYEQY
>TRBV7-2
ASSLASGGINEQF
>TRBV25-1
ASSEYSTGQHEQY
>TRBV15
ATSENPGLQLDNSPLH
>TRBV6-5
ASSYNRGTDTQY
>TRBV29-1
SVEGWDRAPPYEQY
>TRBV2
ASSERAGGVSDTQY
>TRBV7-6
ASRGFQNTQY
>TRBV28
ASSSQGSKNQPQH
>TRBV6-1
ASSVESQETQY
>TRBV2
ASRTPTAGELF
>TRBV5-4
ASSPGGGSGNTIY
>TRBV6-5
ASSYSGARGQEPQH
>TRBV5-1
ASSLGRGEQF
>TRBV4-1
ASSQAGERETQY
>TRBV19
ASGPLDRANEQF
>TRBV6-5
ASRKAGGSSYEQY
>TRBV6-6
ASRTEESYNEQF
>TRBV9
ASSVRGSQISKTVPGELF
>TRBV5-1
ASSTPDSPGYT
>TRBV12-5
ASGSYTDTQY
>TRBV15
ATSNHRGDNTEAF
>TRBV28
ASSFQGNYGYT
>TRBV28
ASSAPAGDTQY
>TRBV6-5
ASSHGGPQVHEQF